This TCR beta chain was captured in a study of CD4 T cells in relation to SARS-CoV-2 and coronaviruses. Measured with immunoSEQ multiplex PCR; TCRdb has only the in-frame clones, and not every one. The table includes under 30,000 clones, roughly 80% detected once. CD4+ T cells from unexposed donors were obtained before the COVID-19 pandemic (2011-2018). CD4+ T cells were isolated from the cells after 10 days of culture. Testing used SARS-CoV-2 S/N and four cold-coronavirus spikes on unexposed-donor CD4+ T cells, cells permitting. Approximately 2 million PBMCs per well were cultured with 7.5 to 10 IU/ml IL-2. Per the germline V gene, CDR1 is SGHVS and CDR2 is FQNEAQ. The CDR3 is made up of 16 amino acids. V lost 1 base and J 3 bases, leaving 15 bases between the germline ends. On this clone: What it binds is unknown.

This TCR was recovered from a human donor in good health. The chain joins TRBV7-8 to TRBJ1-2; a weak D match, TRBD1 (5 bases). Sequencing input: CD4+ T cells from PBMCs, cultured in vitro. Here the CDR3 reads CASSLEAFREYYGYTF. CDR3 nucleotide sequence: TGTGCCAGCAGCTTAGAGGCCTTCAGGGAGTACTATGGCTACACCTTC.